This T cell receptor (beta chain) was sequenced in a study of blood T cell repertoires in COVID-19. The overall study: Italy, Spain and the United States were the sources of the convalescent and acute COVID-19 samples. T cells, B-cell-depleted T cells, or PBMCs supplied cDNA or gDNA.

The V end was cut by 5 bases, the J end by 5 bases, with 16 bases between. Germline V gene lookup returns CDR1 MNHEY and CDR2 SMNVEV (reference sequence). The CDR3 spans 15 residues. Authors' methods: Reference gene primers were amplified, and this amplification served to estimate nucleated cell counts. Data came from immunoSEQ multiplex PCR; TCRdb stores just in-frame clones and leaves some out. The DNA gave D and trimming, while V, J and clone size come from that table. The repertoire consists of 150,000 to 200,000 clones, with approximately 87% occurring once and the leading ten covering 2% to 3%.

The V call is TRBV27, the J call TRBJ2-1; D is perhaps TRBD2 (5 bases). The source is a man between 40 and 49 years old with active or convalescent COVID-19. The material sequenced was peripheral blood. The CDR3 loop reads CASSPDSWRHNEQFF. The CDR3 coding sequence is TGTGCCAGCAGTCCCGACTCCTGGAGGCACAATGAGCAGTTCTTC.